The entry that follows covers one T cell receptor (beta chain) sequence. Its antigen remains unknown. Using immunoSEQ multiplex PCR, the repertoire was profiled, and TCRdb retains in-frame clones only, with some absent. The data hold 380,000 or so clones, with 65% to 90% observed a single time. Germline V gene data show CDR1 as GTSNPN and CDR2 as SVGIG (reference sequence). V was cut by 2 bases and J by 6 bases, with 14 bases left in between. The CDR3 sequence is 14 residues long. This record comes from a study of Ad26.COV2.S vaccination and SARS-CoV-2 variants. The study, taken as a whole, reports: The breadth of spike-specific CD8+ and CD4+ T cell responses after vaccination was reportedly substantial. Overall T cell responses may have been underestimated by the analyses of TCR breadth and depth. Similar non-spike TCR breadth was observed in recipients of vaccine and of placebo.

The treatment is: some 20 received Ad26.COV2.S at low or high dose, single or two shots; about 5 received placebo; per-sample allocation not given. Repertoires come from day 63 after the first vaccine or placebo injection. The V gene is TRBV30, the J gene TRBJ1-5, with no clear D. The sequenced sample was peripheral blood, obtained in a trial of Ad26.COV2.S vaccine versus placebo. This TCR was sampled from a person aged 18-60 years who received the Ad26.COV2.S COVID-19 vaccine or a placebo. CDR3 sequence reads: CAWSLGSPGQPQHF. In DNA form, the CDR3 reads TGTGCCTGGAGTCTCGGGTCCCCCGGTCAGCCCCAGCATTTT. Supplemented by reference TRBV30 and TRBJ1-5, the full variable domain reads SQTIHQWPATLVQPVGSPLSLECTVEGTSNPNLYWYRQAAGRGLQLLFYSVGIGQISSEVPQNLSASRPQDRQFILSSKKLLLSDSGFYLCAWSLGSPGQPQHFGDGTRLSIL.